A single sample gave rise to the 19 T cell receptor beta chains below, sequenced in a study of T cells after yellow fever vaccination. TCRdb re-analysed the 5' RACE reads in MiXCR, keeping a single row per CDR3 protein. The data hold 80,000 to 100,000 distinct CDR3 sequences, with around 5.8% observed a single time. Sequencing used CD8+ T cells sorted from PBMCs, obtained 10 days after the yellow fever booster vaccination. The receptors come from a man aged 18 to 29 who received the YFV17D yellow fever vaccine.

The genes are TRBV13 and TRBJ2-1, with D perhaps TRBD2 (5 bases). Germline lookup yields CDR1 PRHDT and CDR2 FYEKMQ (reference sequence). The CDR3 runs to 16 residues. The V and J ends lost 1 base and 5 bases respectively, with 15 bases between them. CDR3 nucleotide sequence: TGTGCCAGCAGCTTAGAACGGCTGGCCGGGGACAATGAGCAGTTCTTC. Amino acids: CASSLERLAGDNEQFF.

This clonotype turned up a few times. This sequence joins TRBV7-9 and TRBJ2-5, with a tentative D call TRBD1 (5 bases). Germline CDR1 is SEHNR and CDR2 is FQNEAQ (reference sequence). V shed 5 bases and J shed 5 bases, with 21 bases lying between them. The CDR3 is 16 amino acids. The CDR3 reads CASSPPLEPSGETQYF. The CDR3 DNA follows: TGTGCCAGCAGCCCCCCACTCGAACCTTCAGGGGAGACCCAGTACTTC. The full variable domain, its missing parts supplied by reference TRBV7-9 and TRBJ2-5, is DTGVSQNPRHKITKRGQNVTFRCDPISEHNRLYWYRQTLGQGPEFLTYFQNEAQLEKSRLLSDRFSAERPKGSFSTLEIQRTEQGDSAMYLCASSPPLEPSGETQYFGPGTRLLVL.

This clonotype was seen a few times. The chain links TRBV7-9 to TRBJ2-3, with TRBD2 matching over 10 bases. From germline, CDR1 is SEHNR and CDR2 FQNEAQ (reference sequence). V lost 5 bases and J lost 0; bases outside the gene matches: 5. The CDR3 is 16 amino acids. The CDR3 DNA follows: TGTGCCAGCAGCCGGACTAGCGGAACTAGCACAGATACGCAGTATTTT. This codes for CASSRTSGTSTDTQYF.

The chain uses TRBV28 and TRBJ2-1, with TRBD1 as a possible D gene (5 bases). The CDR3 length is 15 residues. Germline CDR1 is MDHEN and CDR2 is SYDVKM. V lost 3 bases and J 3 bases, leaving 12 bases between the germline ends. CDR3 protein: CASSLKDRGYNEQFF. Written as DNA, the CDR3 is TGTGCCAGCAGTTTGAAGGATAGGGGCTACAATGAGCAGTTCTTC.

Only a few counts were recorded for this clonotype. V is TRBV7-9 and J is TRBJ2-7; no reliable D call. V was shortened by 2 bases and J by 2 bases, with 4 bases between the two germline ends. The germline V gene encodes CDR1 SEHNR and CDR2 FQNEAQ (reference sequence). The CDR3 length is 12 residues. CDR3: CASSLMAYEQYF. In nucleotides, the CDR3 is TGTGCCAGCAGCTTAATGGCCTACGAGCAGTACTTC.

This chain joins TRBV3-1 and TRBJ2-7; tentative D call: TRBD1 (6 bases). Germline assignment: CDR1 LGHDT and CDR2 YNNKEL (reference sequence). The CDR3 sequence is 14 residues long. Between the trimmed V and J ends, which lost 5 bases and 2 bases, there was a span of 13 bases. CDR3: CASSYQSGAYEQYF. CDR3 DNA: TGTGCCAGCAGCTATCAATCAGGGGCCTACGAGCAGTACTTC.

The genes are TRBV6-2 or TRBV6-3 and TRBJ2-3; unclear D gene. The CDR3 covers 13 residues. CDR1 MNHEY and CDR2 SVGEGT come from the germline V gene. The V and J ends lost 4 bases and 0 bases respectively, with 5 bases between them. The CDR3 protein is CASSSKSTDTQYF. CDR3 coding DNA: TGTGCCAGCAGTTCCAAAAGCACAGATACGCAGTATTTT.

This chain joins TRBV30 and TRBJ2-5; 8 positions agree with TRBD2. This CDR3 contains 14 residues. The germline gives CDR1 GTSNPN, CDR2 SVGIG (reference sequence). Trimming cost V 1 base and J 3 bases; bases outside gene matches: 4. This chain's CDR3 is CAWSAAGGEETQYF. As DNA, the CDR3 is TGTGCCTGGAGTGCGGCGGGGGGAGAAGAGACCCAGTACTTC.

In this sample, this clonotype turned up a few times. The chain is built from TRBV4-1 and TRBJ1-1; D is undetermined. This CDR3 is built from 14 residues. Germline-derived CDR1 and CDR2 are MGHRA and YSYEKL. Trimming took 0 bases from V and 11 from J, leaving 16 bases between them. The CDR3 DNA reads as TGCGCCAGCAGCCAAGATTTCGAGCCGGCGGGGGCTTTCTTT. Amino acids: CASSQDFEPAGAFF.

In the case of this clonotype: Because it lacks the conserved phenylalanine or tryptophan at the end, this CDR3 is likely a read error. The limits of the CDR3 on the DNA are not certain, so only TCRdb's listed CDR3 is given. The V call is TRBV2, the J call TRBJ1-1. Germline CDR1 and CDR2: SNHLY and FYNNEI. Both ends counted, the CDR3 spans 12 residues. CDR3 sequence reads: CASRAAADITTG.

This clonotype was seen more than once but under ten times. The rearrangement uses TRBV20-1 and TRBJ1-4, with no clear D. Germline CDR1 and CDR2: DFQATT and SNEGSKA (reference sequence). The length of the CDR3 is 13 residues. Trimming pared 0 bases from V and 12 bases from J, leaving 14 bases between. CDR3 in DNA: TGCAGTGCTAGAGATGAGAATCGGGTGGAACTGTTTTTT. It translates to CSARDENRVELFF.

The rearrangement uses TRBV25-1 and TRBJ2-1, with a possible D match to TRBD1 (5 bases). V was trimmed by 3 bases and J by 5 bases, leaving 14 bases between them. The germline CDR1 and CDR2 sequences are MGHDK and SYGVNS. This CDR3 is 15 amino acids long. The CDR3 DNA is TGTGCCAGCAGTGAGGGCAGGGTAGGGAACAATGAGCAGTTCTTC. Its protein product is CASSEGRVGNNEQFF.

In its sample, this clonotype was seen many times. The V call is TRBV18, the J call TRBJ2-1; D gene unclear. Germline assignment: CDR1 KGHSH and CDR2 LQKENI. V was clipped by 4 bases and J by 2 bases, with 15 bases between them. This CDR3 has 16 amino acids. CDR3 residues: CASSLSLSPPYNEQFF. CDR3 nucleotides: TGTGCCAGCTCACTGTCCCTAAGTCCCCCCTACAATGAGCAGTTCTTC.

The chain recombines TRBV5-4 with TRBJ2-7; no reliable D call. V was trimmed by 4 bases and J by 4 bases, leaving 3 bases between them. The CDR3 length is 10 residues. CDR1 and CDR2 from the germline V gene are SGHNT and YYREEE (reference sequence). The CDR3 reads CASSRYEQYV. The CDR3 coding sequence is TGTGCCAGCAGCCGGTACGAGCAGTACGTC.

CDR3 sequence reads: CASSGMRTGVTEAFF. In nucleotides, the CDR3 is TGTGCCAGCAGTGGCATGAGAACGGGAGTGACTGAAGCTTTCTTT. The V call is TRBV25-1, the J call TRBJ1-1; D unresolved. V was trimmed by 4 bases and J by 5 bases, leaving 17 bases between them. In germline, CDR1 is MGHDK, CDR2 SYGVNS. The CDR3 has 15 residues.

This clonotype was observed a few times. The chain combines TRBV7-9 with TRBJ2-3; 7 bases are a match to TRBD2. Per germline, CDR1 SEHNR and CDR2 FQNEAQ (reference sequence). CDR3 length: 16 residues. Trimming removed 3 bases from V and 1 base from J; junction bases left unmatched: 7. The CDR3 region is CASSFGGLGGTDTQYF. CDR3 sequence (DNA): TGTGCCAGCAGCTTTGGTGGACTAGGGGGCACAGATACGCAGTATTTT.

The chain uses TRBV12-3 or TRBV12-4 and TRBJ2-1; no firm D call. This CDR3 is 16 amino acids long. The V gene lost 6 bases and the J gene lost 2 bases, with 17 bases spanning the gap. The CDR3 DNA sequence: TGTGCCAGCAGCTCCTTCGTTAGTCTACCCTACAATGAGCAGTTCTTC. Translation: CASSSFVSLPYNEQFF.

This clonotype occurred a few times. V and J are TRBV29-1 and TRBJ2-1, with TRBD1 as a possible D gene (5 bases). Germline loops: CDR1 SQVTM, CDR2 ANQGSEA. The CDR3 covers 16 residues. Trimming stripped 2 bases from V and 1 base from J, with 15 bases between. CDR3 DNA: TGCAGCGTTGAACCAAGGGGTAGCAAATCCTACAATGAGCAGTTCTTC. It translates to CSVEPRGSKSYNEQFF.

This clonotype was seen more than once but under ten times. The CDR3 region is CAIEDGNTEAFF. The CDR3 coding sequence is TGTGCCATCGAGGATGGGAACACTGAAGCTTTCTTT. The chain couples TRBV2 to TRBJ1-1; D uncertain. The CDR3 is 12 amino acids. Germline V CDR1 and CDR2: SNHLY, FYNNEI. V lost 10 bases to trimming and J lost 1 base, with 10 bases between them.